The sequence of this TCR beta chain was determined in a study of response to subunit inactivated influenza vaccine. This clonotype was seen a handful of times. Each CDR3 protein gets one entry after TCRdb re-called the RT-PCR reads with MiXCR. The table has some 800,000 distinct CDR3 sequences, 21% seen once; the top ten hold roughly 10%. Germline CDR1 is DFQATT and CDR2 is SNEGSKA (reference sequence). V lost 1 base and J lost 0; bases outside the gene matches: 9. The CDR3 is made up of 17 amino acids. The J gene is TRBJ1-5, the V gene TRBV20-1, with TRBD1 identical over 7 bases. This sample comprised PBMCs from blood, obtained roughly 5 days after vaccination. This TCR derives from a man aged 45-65 years who received an inactivated influenza vaccine. The CDR3 spells CSARGVSRGYSNQPQHF. CDR3 bases: TGCAGTGCTAGAGGGGTAAGCAGGGGGTATAGCAATCAGCCCCAGCATTTT.